This note documents a single TCR beta chain sequence. These data are taken from a study of blood T cell repertoires in COVID-19. At the level of the study: Sources were T cells, B-cell-depleted T cells, or PBMCs; the material itself was cDNA or gDNA.

Participants spanned ages roughly 18 to 95 years and resided in roughly 26 US areas. Self-reported history from a screening survey and questionnaire set each donor's cohort. The repertoire was sequenced with immunoSEQ multiplex PCR; TCRdb's copy has only in-frame clones and lacks some. The sample carries a few hundred thousand clones, 70% to 90% recorded once. Germline V CDR1 and CDR2: SGHNT, YYREEE (reference sequence). The CDR3 loop spans 15 amino acids. V was clipped by 3 bases and J by 4 bases; unmatched bases: 6. The sequencing sample was made of PBMCs or T cells enriched from blood (not recorded which). The chain is built from TRBV5-4 and TRBJ2-3, with TRBD1 identical over 9 bases. The receptor's source is a woman aged 25 to 39 who had recovered from COVID-19. The chain's CDR3 is CASSSPGQGADTQYF. The CDR3, as DNA: TGTGCCAGCAGCTCGCCGGGACAGGGAGCAGATACGCAGTATTTT. The full variable domain, its missing parts supplied by reference TRBV5-4 and TRBJ2-3, is ETGVTQSPTHLIKTRGQQVTLRCSSQSGHNTVSWYQQALGQGPQFIFQYYREEENGRGNFPPRFSGLQFPNYSSELNVNALELDDSALYLCASSSPGQGADTQYFGPGTRLTVL.